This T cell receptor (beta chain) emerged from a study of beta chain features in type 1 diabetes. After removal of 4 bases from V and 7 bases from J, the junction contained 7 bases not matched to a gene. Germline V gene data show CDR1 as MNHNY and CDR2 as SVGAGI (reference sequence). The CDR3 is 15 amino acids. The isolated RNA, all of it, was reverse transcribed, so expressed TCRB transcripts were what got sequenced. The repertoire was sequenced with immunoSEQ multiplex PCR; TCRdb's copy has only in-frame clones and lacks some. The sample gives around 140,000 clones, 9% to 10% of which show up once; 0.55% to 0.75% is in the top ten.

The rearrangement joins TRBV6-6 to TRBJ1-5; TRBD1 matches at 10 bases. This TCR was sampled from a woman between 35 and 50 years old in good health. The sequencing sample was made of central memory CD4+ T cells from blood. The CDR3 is CASSSMTGGGQPQHF. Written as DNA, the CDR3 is TGTGCCAGCAGTTCCATGACAGGGGGCGGCCAGCCCCAGCATTTT.